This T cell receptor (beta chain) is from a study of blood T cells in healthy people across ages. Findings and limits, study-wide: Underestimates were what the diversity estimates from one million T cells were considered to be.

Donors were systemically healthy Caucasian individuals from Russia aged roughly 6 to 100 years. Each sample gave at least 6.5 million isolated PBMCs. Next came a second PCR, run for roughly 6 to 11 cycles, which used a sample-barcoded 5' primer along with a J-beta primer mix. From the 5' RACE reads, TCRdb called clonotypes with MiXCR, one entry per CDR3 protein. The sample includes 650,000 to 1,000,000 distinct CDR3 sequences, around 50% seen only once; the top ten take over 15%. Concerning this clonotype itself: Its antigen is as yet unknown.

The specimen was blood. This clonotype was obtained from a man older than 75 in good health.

CDR3 sequence reads: CASSFTHRETQYF. The CDR3, as DNA: TGTGCCAGCAGTTTCACGCACCGAGAGACCCAGTACTTC. The rearrangement joins TRBV27 to TRBJ2-5; the D is unclear. The CDR3 length is 13 residues. V was clipped by 3 bases and J by 4 bases, with 9 bases between them. Germline V gene sequence: CDR1 MNHEY, CDR2 SMNVEV (reference sequence).